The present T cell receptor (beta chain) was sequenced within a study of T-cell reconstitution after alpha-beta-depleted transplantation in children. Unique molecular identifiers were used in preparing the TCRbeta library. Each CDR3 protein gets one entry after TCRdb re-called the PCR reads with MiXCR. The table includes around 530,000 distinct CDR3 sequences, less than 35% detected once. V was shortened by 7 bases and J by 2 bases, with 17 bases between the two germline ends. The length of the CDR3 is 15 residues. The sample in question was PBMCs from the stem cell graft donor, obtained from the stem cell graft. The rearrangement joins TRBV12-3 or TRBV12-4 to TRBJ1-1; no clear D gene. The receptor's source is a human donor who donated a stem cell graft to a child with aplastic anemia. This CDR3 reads CASKSASTYNTEAFF. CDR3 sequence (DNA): TGTGCCAGCAAATCAGCGTCCACCTACAACACTGAAGCTTTCTTT.